The 20 T cell receptor beta chains given below trace back to one sample, sequenced in a study of cytomegalovirus exposure and HLA in healthy donors. TCRdb's table, derived via immunoSEQ multiplex PCR, lists solely in-frame clones and lacks some. The sample consists of about 130,000 clones, approximately 89% of them appearing once. The specimen was PBMCs. These receptors were obtained from a man under 40 in good health and CMV-seronegative.

The chain couples TRBV7-6 to TRBJ1-1, with TRBD1 identical over 7 bases. The J segment lost 7 bases and the V segment lost 5 bases, leaving 4 bases of the junction unmatched. This CDR3 contains 12 residues. The germline V gene has CDR1 SGHVS and CDR2 FNYEAQ. In nucleotides, the CDR3 is TGTGCCAGCAGCCTCCGGGACAGTGAAGCTTTCTTT. Protein product: CASSLRDSEAFF.

The chain has TRBV5-6 and TRBJ1-5; D is possibly TRBD1 (6 bases). V lost 2 bases to trimming and J lost 4 bases, with 13 bases between them. CDR1 SGHDT and CDR2 YYEEEE come from the germline V gene. This CDR3 region has 15 residues. DNA of the CDR3: TGTGCCAGCAGCTTCAGGGGTAGGAAAAATCAGCCCCAGCATTTT. Translation gives CASSFRGRKNQPQHF.

The chain carries TRBV15 and TRBJ2-3; TRBD1 matches at 9 bases. CDR3 length: 15 residues. Per the germline V gene, CDR1 is LNHNV and CDR2 is YYDKDF (reference sequence). DNA for the CDR3: TGTGCGACGGGAACCACAGGGGGCTCCACAGATACGCAGTATTTT. Protein product: CATGTTGGSTDTQYF. Full variable domain (rest looked up from reference TRBV15 and TRBJ2-3): DAMVIQNPRYQVTQFGKPVTLSCSQTLNHNVMYWYQQKSSQAPKLLFHYYDKDFNNEADTPDNFQSRRPNTSFCFLDIRSPGLGDTAMYLCATGTTGGSTDTQYFGPGTRLTVL.

The chain links TRBV18 to TRBJ2-7; D is unclear. The CDR3 totals 13 residues. The V gene lost 3 bases and the J gene lost 5 bases, with 11 bases spanning the gap. Germline CDR1 and CDR2: KGHSH and LQKENI. CDR3 DNA: TGTGCCAGCTCACCGACCGTCAGGAACGAGCAGTACTTC. Protein sequence: CASSPTVRNEQYF.

This clone qualifies as medium-sized. The chain links TRBV29-1 to TRBJ1-2; D not resolved. The CDR3 loop spans 12 amino acids. Deletions cut 0 bases from V and 5 bases from J, with 7 bases between. From germline, CDR1 is SQVTM and CDR2 ANQGSEA. The CDR3 nucleotides are TGCAGCGTTGAAGAGAGGCCTTATGGCTACACCTTC. Residues: CSVEERPYGYTF.

This clone has just one count. V usage is TRBV4-3 and J usage is TRBJ2-2; D gene unclear. V was trimmed by 1 base and J by 3 bases, leaving 15 bases between them. The CDR3 is 17 amino acids. Germline CDR1 and CDR2: LGHNA and YSLEER. The CDR3 bases are TGCGCCAGCAGCCAAGCCCTCATAGAGGCAGACACCGGGGAGCTGTTTTTT. Protein sequence: CASSQALIEADTGELFF.

The CDR3 loop reads CASSPWTGRNTIYF. Written as DNA, the CDR3 is TGTGCCAGTAGTCCCTGGACAGGGAGAAACACCATATATTTT. The V call is TRBV19, the J call TRBJ1-3; 8 bases agree with TRBD1. This CDR3 has 14 residues. The trim removed 5 bases at V and 5 bases at J, leaving 5 bases unmatched. CDR1 LNHDA and CDR2 SQIVND come from the germline V gene (reference sequence).

CDR3 protein: CASSLAATSTDTQYF. The CDR3 nucleotides are TGTGCCAGCAGCTTAGCGGCGACTAGCACAGATACGCAGTATTTT. The V call is TRBV7-2, the J call TRBJ2-3, with D hard to call. The germline V and J ends were trimmed by 0 bases and 0 bases, with 7 bases remaining between them. The V gene's germline CDR1 is SGHTA and CDR2 FQGNSA. This CDR3 has 15 amino acids.

The chain recombines TRBV5-1 with TRBJ2-1; no clear D gene. The CDR3 extends over 14 amino acids. Per germline, CDR1 SGHRS and CDR2 YFSETQ. V was trimmed by 0 bases and J by 6 bases, leaving 10 bases between them. The CDR3 sequence: CASSLAAVVNEQFF. The CDR3 DNA reads as TGCGCCAGCAGCTTGGCCGCAGTCGTCAATGAGCAGTTCTTC.

The V call is TRBV6-6, the J call TRBJ1-5; 8 nucleotides agree with TRBD1. V trimming: 7 bases; J trimming: 7 bases; junction bases outside the gene matches: 12. Germline CDR1 MNHNY, CDR2 SVGAGI (reference sequence). The CDR3 spans 15 residues. The CDR3 region is CASTSDRGGGQPQHF. As DNA, the CDR3 is TGTGCCAGCACCTCCGACAGGGGCGGTGGACAGCCCCAGCATTTT.

The chain recombines TRBV27 with TRBJ2-7, with 8 bases that match TRBD1. J lost 7 bases, V lost 7 bases, and 6 bases had no gene match. CDR3 length: 12 residues. Per germline, CDR1 MNHEY and CDR2 SMNVEV (reference sequence). The CDR3 coding sequence is TGTGCCAGCACCACAGGGGGAAAAGAGCAGTACTTC. This encodes CASTTGGKEQYF.

V usage is TRBV4-3 and J usage is TRBJ1-2; D unclear. V was shortened by 0 bases and J by 4 bases, with 9 bases between the two germline ends. The CDR3 contains 14 residues. The germline CDR1 and CDR2 sequences are LGHNA and YSLEER. In nucleotides, the CDR3 is TGCGCCAGCAGCCAAGATAAAGGGAGCTATGGCTACACCTTC. Its translation: CASSQDKGSYGYTF.

This chain links TRBV15 with TRBJ2-3, with D perhaps TRBD2 (5 bases). Trimming left V 0 bases short and J 0 bases short, with 7 bases between. Germline CDR1 is LNHNV and CDR2 is YYDKDF (reference sequence). The CDR3 contains 15 residues. This CDR3 is CATSRDRTSTDTQYF. For the CDR3, the DNA is TGTGCCACCAGCAGAGACAGGACTAGCACAGATACGCAGTATTTT.

The V gene is TRBV7-3, the J gene TRBJ1-1; D unresolved. The V end lost 2 bases, the J end lost 1 base, and 5 bases lay between the germline ends. The CDR3 has 13 residues. Germline V gene sequence: CDR1 SGHTA, CDR2 FQGTGA. The CDR3 loop reads CASSLEGNTEAFF. DNA of the CDR3: TGTGCCAGCAGCTTAGAGGGGAACACTGAAGCTTTCTTT.

The chain links TRBV5-6 to TRBJ2-7, with TRBD1 matching 10 bases. V dropped 3 bases and J dropped 2; count of bases not matched to a gene: 14. The germline CDR1 and CDR2 sequences are SGHDT and YYEEEE. This CDR3 region has 18 residues. CDR3 sequence (DNA): TGTGCCAGCAGCTCGTACAGATCATCCGGGACAGGGGCCTACGAGCAGTACTTC. Translated: CASSSYRSSGTGAYEQYF.

A few counts support this clone. The V call is TRBV5-6, the J call TRBJ2-3; 7 bases are shared with TRBD1. With V trimmed by 3 bases and J by 3 bases, 7 bases remained unmatched. Germline V CDR1 and CDR2: SGHDT, YYEEEE. The CDR3 runs 15 residues. The CDR3 sequence: CASSWKGAATDTQYF. CDR3 DNA: TGTGCCAGCAGCTGGAAGGGGGCCGCGACAGATACGCAGTATTTT.

This clone showed up just a few times. This sequence joins TRBV4-1 and TRBJ2-7, with D possibly being TRBD1 (5 bases). The V gene lost 0 bases and the J gene lost 0 bases, with 12 bases spanning the gap. The CDR3 covers 16 residues. In germline, CDR1 is MGHRA, CDR2 YSYEKL. The CDR3 loop is CASSQDQGGRSYEQYF. CDR3 nucleotides: TGCGCCAGCAGCCAAGATCAGGGTGGTCGCTCCTACGAGCAGTACTTC.

The chain combines TRBV19 with TRBJ1-1; TRBD1 is a possible D gene (5 bases). The CDR3 contains 13 residues. V dropped 6 bases and J dropped 3 bases, with 11 bases sitting between them. Germline-derived CDR1 and CDR2 are LNHDA and SQIVND (reference sequence). CDR3: CASREGRDTEAFF. The CDR3 DNA follows: TGTGCCAGTAGGGAGGGGCGGGACACTGAAGCTTTCTTT.

The chain is built from TRBV5-1 and TRBJ2-5; tentatively, D is TRBD2 (5 bases). There are 13 residues in the CDR3. V shed 4 bases and J shed 5 bases, with 12 bases lying between them. Germline V lookup: CDR1 SGHRS, CDR2 YFSETQ. In nucleotides, the CDR3 is TGCGCCAGCAGCCCCGGACTCGTCGAGACCCAGTACTTC. It translates to CASSPGLVETQYF.

This clone appeared once. The rearrangement uses TRBV5-6 and TRBJ2-7; TRBD1 matches at 7 bases. The CDR3 is made up of 13 amino acids. Unmatched junction bases numbered 3, after V lost 4 bases and J lost 2 bases. Germline V gives CDR1 SGHDT, CDR2 YYEEEE. The CDR3 coding sequence is TGTGCCAGCAGCATGGGGACAGCCTACGAGCAGTACTTC. Protein: CASSMGTAYEQYF.